This entry lists 22 T cell receptor beta chains sequenced from one sample in a study of glioma-infiltrating T cells. TCR alpha and beta CDR3 regions were amplified from RNA using iRepertoire nested multiplex PCR. Each CDR3 protein is one row after TCRdb ran MiXCR on the multiplex PCR reads. The sample has 150,000 or so distinct CDR3 sequences, 35% to 50% seen once. Sequencing used glioma tissue, nonneoplastic brain tissue, or PBMCs (not recorded which). These receptors came from a human donor with low-grade glioma or glioblastoma, undergoing nonglioma brain surgery, or in good health (not recorded which).

The V gene is TRBV6-5, the J gene TRBJ2-3; tentatively, D is TRBD2 (6 bases). CDR3 length: 18 amino acids. Trimming shortened V by 0 bases and J by 4 bases, and 20 bases separated the two germline ends. Germline values: CDR1 MNHEY, CDR2 SVGAGI. In nucleotides, the CDR3 is TGTGCCAGCAGTTACTCGAGAGGGTTGTCAGGGACTCCAGATACGCAGTATTTT. It encodes CASSYSRGLSGTPDTQYF.

This rearrangement joins TRBV28 to TRBJ2-7; D uncertain. This CDR3 comprises 13 residues. CDR1 and CDR2 (germline): MDHEN, SYDVKM. V was clipped by 7 bases and J by 5 bases, with 15 bases between them. The CDR3 sequence is CASTKAARDEQYF. CDR3 DNA sequence: TGTGCCAGCACTAAAGCCGCTAGGGACGAGCAGTACTTC.

To note about this clonotype: At one end the junction does not follow the germline gene, possibly because of a read error. The chain combines TRBV6-5 with TRBJ1-1; D unresolved. Germline loops: CDR1 MNHEY, CDR2 SVGAGI. CDR3 length: 12 residues. The DNA for the CDR3 is TGCGCCAGCAGTGCAGGAGGCACTGAAGCTTTCTTT. Its protein product is CASSAGGTEAFF.

This sequence joins TRBV7-2 and TRBJ2-3; D not certain. Germline V lookup: CDR1 SGHTA, CDR2 FQGNSA. The CDR3 consists of 15 residues. Trimming pared 0 bases from V and 1 base from J, leaving 8 bases between. CDR3 region: CASSLAMVGTDTQYF. Written as DNA, the CDR3 is TGTGCCAGCAGCTTAGCTATGGTTGGCACAGATACGCAGTATTTT.

A few counts support this clonotype. The chain employs TRBV2 and TRBJ2-7, with D uncertain. Per germline, CDR1 SNHLY and CDR2 FYNNEI. Trimming left V 8 bases short and J 13 bases short, with 15 bases between. The CDR3 runs to 10 residues. The CDR3 sequence is CASGWENPYF. In nucleotides, the CDR3 is TGTGCCAGCGGGTGGGAAAACCCCTACTTC.

This clonotype has a handful of counts. The V call is TRBV3-1, the J call TRBJ2-1, with 13 bases identical to TRBD2. V was clipped by 3 bases and J by 7 bases; unmatched bases: 9. This CDR3 spans 17 amino acids. Germline V CDR1 and CDR2: LGHDT, YNNKEL (reference sequence). The CDR3 bases are TGTGCCAGCAGCCACCAACTAGCGGGGGGGCCTCGGAATGAGCAGTTCTTC. Its translation is CASSHQLAGGPRNEQFF.

The sample holds a few counts of this clonotype. The CDR3 sequence: CASSFLASYNEQFF. CDR3 nucleotide sequence: TGTGCCAGCAGTTTTTTAGCTTCATACAATGAGCAGTTCTTC. The chain has TRBV28 and TRBJ2-1; D ambiguous. Trimming pared 3 bases from V and 4 bases from J, leaving 10 bases between. Germline V gene data show CDR1 as MDHEN and CDR2 as SYDVKM. This CDR3 has 14 residues.

The V call is TRBV29-1, the J call TRBJ2-7; the D is unclear. The CDR3 spans 11 residues. Germline lookup yields CDR1 SQVTM and CDR2 ANQGSEA. The V end lost 5 bases, the J end lost 6 bases, and 11 bases lay between the germline ends. CDR3 DNA: TGCAGCGTTAGGGCGTACGGCGAGCAGTACTTC. This codes for CSVRAYGEQYF.

This chain uses TRBV2 with TRBJ2-3; 14 bases are shared with TRBD2. CDR1 SNHLY and CDR2 FYNNEI come from the germline V gene. The CDR3 extends over 19 amino acids. The ends lost 5 bases at V and 4 bases at J; junction bases unmatched: 14. The CDR3 here is CASSPGLAGVLVRSDTQYF. CDR3 nucleotides: TGTGCCAGCAGTCCGGGACTAGCGGGAGTATTAGTGAGGTCAGATACGCAGTATTTT.

Ten or more counts support this clonotype. This sequence joins TRBV6-6 and TRBJ1-1, with D possibly being TRBD1 (5 bases). Trimming stripped 0 bases from V and 5 bases from J, with 7 bases between. Germline CDR1 reads MNHNY; CDR2 reads SVGAGI (reference sequence). CDR3 length: 13 residues. This chain's CDR3 is CASSYSRGTEAFF. Written as DNA, the CDR3 is TGTGCCAGCAGTTACTCAAGGGGAACTGAAGCTTTCTTT.

In this sample, this clonotype turned up once. The CDR3 loop is CASSVDRGSGNTIYF. The DNA of the CDR3 is TGTGCCAGCAGTGTAGACAGGGGCTCTGGAAACACCATATATTTT. The genes are TRBV2 and TRBJ1-3, with TRBD1 matching over 8 bases. V gave up 4 bases and J gave up 0 bases; unmatched junction bases: 2. The germline CDR1 and CDR2 sequences are SNHLY and FYNNEI. There are 15 residues in the CDR3. Drawing the rest from reference TRBV2 and TRBJ1-3, the complete variable domain is EPEVTQTPSHQVTQMGQEVILRCVPISNHLYFYWYRQILGQKVEFLVSFYNNEISEKSEIFDDQFSVERPDGSNFTLKIRSTKLEDSAMYFCASSVDRGSGNTIYFGEGSWLTVV.

The rearrangement links TRBV6-4 to TRBJ2-1; 12 bases fit TRBD2. Looked up from germline, CDR1 is MRHNA and CDR2 is SNTAGT. CDR3 length equals 18 residues. Trimming removed 5 bases from V and 4 bases from J; junction bases left unmatched: 12. The CDR3 reads CASSPSGLAGRLYNEQFF. For the CDR3, the DNA is TGTGCCAGCAGTCCCTCTGGACTAGCGGGAAGATTATACAATGAGCAGTTCTTC.

The sample holds a few counts of this clonotype. The J gene is TRBJ2-3, the V gene TRBV20-1; the D gene could be TRBD1 or TRBD2 (5 bases each). The CDR3 has 14 amino acids. The ends were cut back, 6 bases at V and 3 bases at J, with 16 bases in the middle. Germline values: CDR1 DFQATT, CDR2 SNEGSKA (reference sequence). CDR3 loop: CSASPRGRTDTQYF. The CDR3 DNA reads TGCAGTGCCAGTCCTCGGGGCCGGACAGATACGCAGTATTTT.

The J gene is TRBJ1-6, the V gene TRBV6-6; D ambiguous. The germline V gene has CDR1 MNHNY and CDR2 SVGAGI (reference sequence). CDR3 size: 15 residues. V shed 0 bases and J shed 5 bases, with 8 bases lying between them. CDR3 nucleotide sequence: TGTGCCAGCAGTTACTCTCGGCAGGATAATTCACCCCTCCACTTT. Translated, it gives CASSYSRQDNSPLHF.

Many counts were recorded for this clonotype. The chain combines TRBV11-2 with TRBJ2-7; D ambiguous. Germline V lookup: CDR1 SGHAT, CDR2 FQNNGV. The CDR3 length is 13 residues. Trimming stripped 0 bases from V and 3 bases from J, with 6 bases between. The CDR3, as DNA: TGTGCCAGCAGCTTAGAACCAGGCTACGAGCAGTACTTC. Translating it yields CASSLEPGYEQYF. The full variable domain, with the rest looked up from reference TRBV11-2 and TRBJ2-7, is EAGVAQSPRYKIIEKRQSVAFWCNPISGHATLYWYQQILGQGPKLLIQFQNNGVVDDSQLPKDRFSAERLKGVDSTLKIQPAKLEDSAVYLCASSLEPGYEQYFGPGTRLTVT.

This chain uses TRBV6-1 with TRBJ1-4; no reliable D call. Between the trimmed V and J ends, which lost 4 bases and 8 bases, there was a span of 17 bases. The CDR3 loop spans 15 amino acids. CDR1 and CDR2 (germline): MNHNS, SASEGT. The CDR3 coding sequence is TGTGCCAGCAGTGGGACGGCCTCCTGGAACGAAAAACTGTTTTTT. Protein: CASSGTASWNEKLFF.

CDR3 loop: CSARWGGTDTQYF. CDR3 DNA sequence: TGCAGTGCTAGATGGGGGGGCACAGATACGCAGTATTTT. This chain connects TRBV20-1 to TRBJ2-3, with a tentative D call TRBD2 (6 bases). V was cut by 2 bases and J by 1 base, with 7 bases left in between. The CDR3 contains 13 residues. CDR1 and CDR2 from the germline V gene are DFQATT and SNEGSKA (reference sequence).

The chain carries TRBV6-1 and TRBJ2-1; D remains unclear. Germline lookup yields CDR1 MNHNS and CDR2 SASEGT. CDR3 length: 12 residues. V was trimmed by 5 bases and J by 11 bases, leaving 13 bases between them. CDR3 residues: CASSSPTTKQFF. CDR3 DNA: TGTGCCAGCAGTTCCCCGACCACTAAGCAGTTCTTC.

The chain uses TRBV18 and TRBJ2-3; perhaps TRBD2 as D (5 bases). The germline V gene encodes CDR1 KGHSH and CDR2 LQKENI. This CDR3 has 14 residues. The V and J ends lost 3 bases and 2 bases respectively, with 9 bases between them. Here the CDR3 reads CASSPQRVTDTQYF. DNA of the CDR3: TGTGCCAGCTCACCCCAGAGGGTCACAGATACGCAGTATTTT. Full variable domain (outside the CDR3, taken from reference TRBV18 and TRBJ2-3): NAGVMQNPRHLVRRRGQEARLRCSPMKGHSHVYWYRQLPEEGLKFMVYLQKENIIDESGMPKERFSAEFPKEGPSILRIQQVVRGDSAAYFCASSPQRVTDTQYFGPGTRLTVL.

The V gene is TRBV20-1, the J gene TRBJ2-7; 7 nucleotides align to TRBD2. V lost 4 bases to trimming and J lost 2 bases; unmatched junction nucleotides: 5. CDR3 length: 13 residues. CDR1 and CDR2 from the germline V gene are DFQATT and SNEGSKA (reference sequence). In nucleotides, the CDR3 is TGCAGTGCTACGGCTAGCGGAACCTACGAGCAGTACTTC. Its translation is CSATASGTYEQYF.

The CDR3 DNA follows: TGTGCCATCAGTGAGTCCGGGGCCGAGCAGTACTTC. It translates to CAISESGAEQYF. V usage is TRBV10-3 and J usage is TRBJ2-7; either TRBD1 or TRBD2 may supply D (5 bases each). V lost 0 bases and J lost 6, with 6 bases in between. CDR1 is ENHRY, CDR2 SYGVKD, per germline. The CDR3 runs to 12 residues.

This clonotype was observed many times. J is TRBJ1-1 and V is TRBV20-1; tentative D call: TRBD1 (6 bases). With 0 bases removed from V and 1 base from J, the gap between germline ends came to 9 bases. The CDR3 covers 14 residues. The V gene's germline CDR1 is DFQATT and CDR2 SNEGSKA (reference sequence). The CDR3 DNA reads TGCAGTGCTAGAGATCACAGGGCGAACACTGAAGCTTTCTTT. Translated: CSARDHRANTEAFF.